These 24 T cell receptor beta chains came from one sample sequenced in a study of blood T cell repertoires in COVID-19. Sequencing was performed with immunoSEQ multiplex PCR; in TCRdb, only in-frame clones are kept and a portion is missing. The profile shows around 55,000 clones, around 89% of them singletons. Sequencing input: peripheral blood. Receptor source: a man aged 55 to 70 with acute or convalescent COVID-19.

The rearrangement joins TRBV27 to TRBJ2-2, with 9 bases identical to TRBD2. V trimming: 8 bases; J trimming: 5 bases; junction bases outside the gene matches: 21. The germline gives CDR1 MNHEY, CDR2 SMNVEV (reference sequence). This CDR3 region has 19 residues. CDR3 coding DNA: TGTGCCAGCCGCCCCGATTTAGCTAGCGGGAAAGGGGGAACCGGGGAGCTGTTTTTT. Amino acid sequence: CASRPDLASGKGGTGELFF.

The V and J genes are TRBV12-5 and TRBJ1-4; 11 bases map to TRBD1. Trimming took 1 base from V and 7 from J; bases not matched to a gene: 14. This CDR3 region has 19 residues. Germline V CDR1 and CDR2: LGHNT, FRNRAP. The CDR3 sequence is CASGLDFGAGTGGTEKLFF. In nucleotides, the CDR3 is TGTGCTAGTGGTTTGGATTTCGGTGCCGGGACAGGGGGGACTGAAAAACTGTTTTTT.

The V call is TRBV13, the J call TRBJ2-1; 9 bases agree with TRBD2. The CDR3 has 14 residues. CDR1 and CDR2 from the germline V gene are PRHDT and FYEKMQ (reference sequence). The V and J ends lost 4 bases and 5 bases, in that order; junction bases with no gene match: 3. The CDR3: CASSSGTSNNEQFF. The CDR3 DNA reads as TGTGCCAGCAGCTCAGGGACTAGCAACAATGAGCAGTTCTTC. Full variable domain (missing parts from reference TRBV13 and TRBJ2-1): AAGVIQSPRHLIKEKRETATLKCYPIPRHDTVYWYQQGPGQDPQFLISFYEKMQSDKGSIPDRFSAQQFSDYHSELNMSSLELGDSALYFCASSSGTSNNEQFFGPGTRLTVL.

This chain joins TRBV19 and TRBJ1-1; TRBD1 might be the D (5 bases). The CDR3 covers 13 residues. The germline gives CDR1 LNHDA, CDR2 SQIVND (reference sequence). The ends were cut back, 5 bases at V and 7 bases at J, with 14 bases in the middle. DNA for the CDR3: TGTGCCAGTAGTTCGCAGGGAGGGATTGAAGCTTTCTTT. It specifies CASSSQGGIEAFF.

CDR3 sequence: CASSIRLGQGQETQYF. The CDR3 DNA is TGTGCCAGTAGTATCCGACTGGGTCAGGGGCAAGAGACCCAGTACTTC. V is TRBV19 and J is TRBJ2-5; the D gene is possibly TRBD1 (6 bases). Trimming took off 3 bases at V and 2 bases at J, with 16 bases between the two ends. Germline V lookup: CDR1 LNHDA, CDR2 SQIVND (reference sequence). This CDR3 comprises 16 residues.

This sequence joins TRBV15 and TRBJ2-5, with TRBD2 matching over 11 bases. The V segment lost 2 bases and the J segment 9 bases; nucleotides outside the gene matches: 23. The CDR3 covers 20 residues. CDR1 is LNHNV and CDR2 is YYDKDF in the germline V gene (reference sequence). The CDR3 region is CATSRREEGSGRDMFGAQYF. CDR3 in DNA: TGTGCCACCAGCAGACGTGAGGAGGGTAGCGGGAGGGACATGTTCGGGGCCCAGTACTTC.

This chain joins TRBV7-6 and TRBJ2-5; 12 bases line up with TRBD2. This CDR3 contains 15 residues. J gave up 3 bases and V 5 bases, and 4 bases lay outside the gene matches. Germline V gives CDR1 SGHVS, CDR2 FNYEAQ. Here the CDR3 reads CASSERTSGKETQYF. The CDR3 DNA reads as TGTGCCAGCAGCGAAAGGACTAGCGGGAAAGAGACCCAGTACTTC.

The chain has TRBV5-1 and TRBJ1-1; a possible D gene is TRBD1 (5 bases). Germline V gene lookup returns CDR1 SGHRS and CDR2 YFSETQ. Trimming left V 4 bases short and J 0 bases short, with 13 bases between. CDR3 size: 15 residues. CDR3 nucleotides: TGCGCCAGCAGCCAGAACCAGGGTCTGAACACTGAAGCTTTCTTT. Translating it yields CASSQNQGLNTEAFF.

This sequence joins TRBV11-2 and TRBJ1-2; 8 bases are a match to TRBD1. This CDR3 has 13 amino acids. V trimming: 5 bases; J trimming: 8 bases; junction bases outside the gene matches: 7. The germline V gene has CDR1 SGHAT and CDR2 FQNNGV. The CDR3 is CASSPDRELGYTF. CDR3 in DNA: TGTGCCAGCAGCCCGGACAGGGAATTGGGCTACACCTTC. The full variable domain, its missing parts supplied by reference TRBV11-2 and TRBJ1-2, is EAGVAQSPRYKIIEKRQSVAFWCNPISGHATLYWYQQILGQGPKLLIQFQNNGVVDDSQLPKDRFSAERLKGVDSTLKIQPAKLEDSAVYLCASSPDRELGYTFGSGTRLTVV.

The V and J genes are TRBV27 and TRBJ2-1; D might be TRBD1 (6 bases). The CDR3 contains 14 residues. The V and J ends lost 2 bases and 4 bases respectively, with 9 bases between them. Germline V gives CDR1 MNHEY, CDR2 SMNVEV (reference sequence). The CDR3 is CASSLQGIYNEQFF. The CDR3 nucleotides are TGTGCCAGCAGTTTACAGGGGATTTACAATGAGCAGTTCTTC.

The rearrangement uses TRBV13 and TRBJ1-1; D remains unclear. The CDR3 has 16 amino acids. Trimming cost V 1 base and J 6 bases, with 18 bases left between them. Per germline, CDR1 PRHDT and CDR2 FYEKMQ (reference sequence). CDR3 residues: CASSLVQGRGSPEAFF. The CDR3, as DNA: TGTGCCAGCAGCTTAGTTCAAGGTCGGGGATCGCCTGAAGCTTTCTTT.

V gene TRBV28 combines with J gene TRBJ2-3; TRBD2 is a possible D gene (6 bases). The CDR3 sequence is 15 residues long. V was shortened by 6 bases and J by 8 bases, with 21 bases between the two germline ends. Germline assignment: CDR1 MDHEN and CDR2 SYDVKM. The CDR3 DNA sequence: TGTGCCAGCAGCCCTAGGAGTGGCTATAGCGGTACGCAGTATTTT. It codes for CASSPRSGYSGTQYF. Full variable domain (remainder filled in from reference TRBV28 and TRBJ2-3): DVKVTQSSRYLVKRTGEKVFLECVQDMDHENMFWYRQDPGLGLRLIYFSYDVKMKEKGDIPEGYSVSREKKERFSLILESASTNQTSMYLCASSPRSGYSGTQYFGPGTRLTVL.

The genes are TRBV5-4 and TRBJ2-7; TRBD1 aligns across 8 bases. The CDR3 sequence is 15 residues long. The germline gives CDR1 SGHNT, CDR2 YYREEE (reference sequence). The ends lost 3 bases at V and 0 bases at J; junction bases unmatched: 5. This CDR3 is CASSSGGSNSYEQYF. CDR3 bases: TGTGCCAGCAGCTCAGGGGGCAGTAACTCCTACGAGCAGTACTTC.

CDR3 amino acids: CASSFRLAGADTQYF. The CDR3 DNA reads as TGTGCCAGCAGCTTCAGGCTAGCGGGAGCCGATACGCAGTATTTT. This chain connects TRBV5-5 to TRBJ2-3; 10 bases fit TRBD2. V trimming: 2 bases; J trimming: 6 bases; junction bases outside the gene matches: 6. Germline lookup yields CDR1 SGHKS and CDR2 YYEKEE (reference sequence). The CDR3 sequence is 15 residues long.

The rearrangement joins TRBV11-3 to TRBJ2-1, with 8 bases lining up with TRBD2. V shed 0 bases and J 2 bases; nucleotides not matched to a gene: 6. This CDR3 is 17 amino acids long. The germline CDR1 and CDR2 sequences are SGHNT and YENEEA. CDR3 sequence (DNA): TGTGCCAGCAGCTTAGATCGGGAGGGCTCCCCCTACAATGAGCAGTTCTTC. Protein product: CASSLDREGSPYNEQFF.

The chain uses TRBV2 and TRBJ2-7; TRBD2 might be the D (6 bases). The CDR3 sequence is 14 residues long. The V and J ends lost 3 bases and 2 bases respectively, with 11 bases between them. Germline V gene data show CDR1 as SNHLY and CDR2 as FYNNEI. CDR3 nucleotide sequence: TGTGCCAGCAGTGACATTGCGGGACCCTACGAGCAGTACTTC. It is translated as CASSDIAGPYEQYF. Filled out from reference TRBV2 and TRBJ2-7, the complete variable domain reads EPEVTQTPSHQVTQMGQEVILRCVPISNHLYFYWYRQILGQKVEFLVSFYNNEISEKSEIFDDQFSVERPDGSNFTLKIRSTKLEDSAMYFCASSDIAGPYEQYFGPGTRLTVT.

The chain joins TRBV7-9 to TRBJ2-3, with unresolved D. The CDR3 length is 14 residues. Trimming removed 4 bases from V and 2 bases from J, with 10 bases in between. CDR1 is SEHNR, CDR2 FQNEAQ, per germline (reference sequence). CDR3 sequence (DNA): TGTGCCAGCAGCTCGCAGACATACACAGATACGCAGTATTTT. It translates to CASSSQTYTDTQYF.

The chain links TRBV3-1 (or the pseudogene TRBV3-2) to TRBJ1-1, with a possible D match to TRBD1 (5 bases). The germline V gene has CDR1 LGHDT and CDR2 YNNKEL (reference sequence). The V and J ends lost 3 bases and 1 base respectively, with 6 bases between them. CDR3 length: 13 residues. The CDR3 DNA reads as TGTGCCAGCAGCCAGACAGCGAACACTGAAGCTTTCTTT. This codes for CASSQTANTEAFF.

Only one count was recorded for this clone. The chain carries TRBV11-3 and TRBJ2-1; 7 nucleotides match TRBD2. This CDR3 has 13 residues. Germline trimming cut 3 bases from V and 9 bases from J; bases unmatched to any gene: 5. The germline gives CDR1 SGHNT, CDR2 YENEEA. CDR3 sequence: CASSLGGSGEQFF. CDR3 nucleotides: TGTGCCAGCAGCTTGGGGGGGTCGGGTGAGCAGTTCTTC.

The gene calls are TRBV28 and TRBJ1-3, with no clear D. The ends were cut back, 6 bases at V and 1 base at J, with 13 bases in the middle. Germline V gene data show CDR1 as MDHEN and CDR2 as SYDVKM. The length of the CDR3 is 15 residues. The CDR3 sequence is CASSLYRESGNTIYF. CDR3 in DNA: TGTGCCAGCAGCCTATACCGGGAGTCTGGAAACACCATATATTTT.

This chain uses TRBV9 with TRBJ2-7, with D maybe TRBD2 (5 bases). This CDR3 region has 13 residues. Between the trimmed V and J ends, which lost 3 bases and 3 bases, there was a span of 10 bases. CDR1 and CDR2 (germline): SGDLS, YYNGEE. CDR3 loop: CASSGAGRYEQYF. The CDR3 nucleotides read TGTGCCAGCAGCGGGGCGGGCCGCTACGAGCAGTACTTC.

This clone was seen a single time. The chain has TRBV7-5 and TRBJ2-2; the table's D call TRBD1 went unverified against the DNA. TRBV7-5 is a pseudogene locus. The CDR3 contains 16 residues. The CDR3, as DNA: TGTGCCAGAAGCTTAGGGACAGGGGTCAACACCGGGGAGCTGTTTTTT. Translated: CARSLGTGVNTGELFF.

The CDR3 is CASSLGQGVLQPQHF. Written as DNA, the CDR3 is TGTGCCAGCAGCTTAGGGCAGGGGGTTCTGCAGCCCCAGCATTTT. The chain has TRBV7-6 and TRBJ1-5, with 7 positions matching TRBD1. Losses at the gene ends were 1 base for V and 7 bases for J; bases not matched to a gene: 7. The CDR3 is 15 amino acids. Germline assignment: CDR1 SGHVS and CDR2 FNYEAQ.

This clone was found once. The chain couples TRBV29-1 to TRBJ1-2; D might be TRBD1 (5 bases). The V gene's germline CDR1 is SQVTM and CDR2 ANQGSEA. V lost 6 bases and J lost 3, with 20 bases in between. The CDR3 covers 15 residues. The CDR3 coding sequence is TGCAGCGTGCGCGGATCGGGGGGACTTGACTATGGCTACACCTTC. As protein: CSVRGSGGLDYGYTF.